Listed below are T cell receptor beta chains from one sample, sequenced in a study of blood T cell repertoires in COVID-19. Assay: immunoSEQ multiplex PCR; the TCRdb copy retains only in-frame clones and omits some. The sample holds 150,000 to 200,000 clones, about 86% seen once. The specimen sequenced was peripheral blood. These receptors originate from a woman in her thirties with active or convalescent COVID-19. CDR3s include the opening cysteine and the closing phenylalanine or tryptophan. Each record gives: V gene, J gene, clone size, D gene, CDR3 protein, CDR3 DNA. D genes are given only for firm matches. A row's size may be missing; if present it is once, few, many or a size class.

TRBV5-5	TRBJ1-4	.	.	CASSQEGPNEKLFF	TGTGCCAGCAGCCAGGAGGGTCCTAATGAAAAACTGTTTTTT
TRBV2	TRBJ2-7	.	.	CASGRGDEQYF	TGTGCCAGCGGGCGGGGAGACGAGCAGTACTTC
TRBV29-1	TRBJ2-3	.	TRBD2	CSLEGGGRRGTQYF	TGCAGCCTGGAGGGAGGCGGGAGGAGAGGTACGCAGTATTTT
TRBV3-1/TRBV3-2	TRBJ2-2	.	.	CASSPRARVGGELFF	TGTGCCAGCAGCCCCAGAGCTAGAGTTGGCGGGGAGCTGTTTTTT
TRBV12-5	TRBJ2-5	.	TRBD1	CASGTGWGETQYF	TGTGCTAGTGGGACAGGGTGGGGAGAGACCCAGTACTTC
TRBV10-2	TRBJ1-1	once	.	CASKRIGTEAFF	TGCGCCAGCAAGAGGATAGGGACAGAAGCTTTCTTT
TRBV24-1	TRBJ1-5	.	TRBD1	CATGATGGGSNQPQHF	TGTGCCACCGGGGCGACAGGGGGAGGGAGCAATCAGCCCCAGCATTTT
TRBV4-1	TRBJ2-3	.	TRBD2	CASSQGLAGSDTQYF	TGCGCCAGCAGCCAAGGACTAGCGGGGTCAGATACGCAGTATTTT
TRBV6-1	TRBJ1-3	few	.	CASSELTGNTIYF	TGTGCCAGCAGTGAGTTAACTGGAAACACCATATATTTT
TRBV10-3	TRBJ2-1	.	.	CAIRPMSGTTRGNEQFF	TGTGCCATCAGGCCGATGTCCGGGACAACACGTGGGAATGAGCAGTTCTTC
TRBV5-1	TRBJ1-2	.	TRBD1	CASSPQGANGYTF	TGCGCCAGCAGCCCACAGGGGGCCAATGGCTACACCTTC
TRBV7-9	TRBJ1-2	.	TRBD1	CASLRDSNYGYTF	TGTGCCAGCCTCCGGGACAGCAACTATGGCTACACCTTC
TRBV29-1	TRBJ1-2	few	.	CSVVGLMEDYGYTF	TGCAGCGTTGTGGGCCTGATGGAGGACTATGGCTACACCTTC
TRBV2	TRBJ2-1	.	TRBD1	CASSRTDRGESYNEQFF	TGTGCCAGCAGTAGAACCGACAGGGGCGAATCCTACAATGAGCAGTTCTTC
TRBV27	TRBJ1-2	.	.	CASSGLGADPSGYTF	TGTGCCAGCAGTGGTCTAGGGGCAGACCCTTCGGGCTACACCTTC
TRBV6-5	TRBJ2-7	.	TRBD2	CASSRTSGIYEQYF	TGTGCCAGCAGCAGGACTAGCGGCATCTACGAGCAGTACTTC
TRBV5-6	TRBJ2-3	once	.	CASSLTDTQYF	TGTGCCAGCAGTCTCACAGATACGCAGTATTTT
TRBV12-5	TRBJ1-1	.	.	CASGLVRAGLSVTEAFF	TGTGCTAGTGGTTTGGTACGGGCAGGGTTAAGTGTCACTGAAGCTTTCTTT